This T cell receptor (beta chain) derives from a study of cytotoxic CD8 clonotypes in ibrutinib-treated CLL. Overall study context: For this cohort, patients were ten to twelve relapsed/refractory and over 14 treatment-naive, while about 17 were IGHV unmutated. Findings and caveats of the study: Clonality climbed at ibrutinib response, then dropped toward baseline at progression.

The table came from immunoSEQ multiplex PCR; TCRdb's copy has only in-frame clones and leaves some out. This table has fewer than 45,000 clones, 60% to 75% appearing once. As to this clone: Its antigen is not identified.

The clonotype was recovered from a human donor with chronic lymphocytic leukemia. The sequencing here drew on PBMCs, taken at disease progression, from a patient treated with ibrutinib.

CDR3 nucleotide sequence: TGTGCCAGCACTCCGAGTCCTTCCGGGGAGCTGTTTTTT. It translates to CASTPSPSGELFF. The chain carries TRBV11-2 and TRBJ2-2; D is unresolved. Trimming pared 7 bases from V and 6 bases from J, leaving 12 bases between. The CDR3 has 13 residues. CDR1 SGHAT and CDR2 FQNNGV come from the germline V gene.